The 4 T cell receptor beta chains listed next were all sequenced from one sample in a study of identical twins. One entry per CDR3 protein, called by TCRdb with MiXCR from the 5' RACE reads. The sample holds 650,000 to 800,000 distinct CDR3 sequences, over 8.5% seen once. The same data also contributed to another study, on yellow fever vaccine responses in identical twins.

Sequenced: PBMCs. The receptors stem from a woman aged 18-29 years in good health.

This clonotype has only a few counts. The rearrangement links TRBV20-1 to TRBJ2-7; D is ambiguous. V lost 0 bases, J lost 2 bases, and 5 bases lay in between. From germline, CDR1 is DFQATT and CDR2 SNEGSKA (reference sequence). The CDR3 is 12 residues long. CDR3 loop: CSARDDTYEQYF. CDR3 bases: TGCAGTGCTAGAGATGACACCTACGAGCAGTACTTC.

This clonotype came up many times. This rearrangement joins TRBV12-3 or TRBV12-4 to TRBJ2-3, with 8 bases aligning to TRBD2. The CDR3 is made up of 16 amino acids. Trimming at V came to 4 bases and at J to 2 bases, leaving 8 bases not matched to a gene. The CDR3: CASSSKAGAVTDTQYF. DNA of the CDR3: TGTGCCAGCAGTTCAAAAGCGGGGGCCGTCACAGATACGCAGTATTTT.

The rearrangement uses TRBV11-2 and TRBJ2-1; D may be TRBD2 (6 bases). This CDR3 has 15 amino acids. CDR1 is SGHAT and CDR2 is FQNNGV in the germline V gene. Trimming took 6 bases from V and 5 from J, leaving 17 bases between them. CDR3 residues: CASREGLATHNEQFF. In DNA form, the CDR3 reads TGTGCCAGCAGAGAAGGCCTAGCGACCCACAATGAGCAGTTCTTC.

This clonotype occurred a few times. The chain is built from TRBV11-1 and TRBJ2-2, with 9 bases that match TRBD2. The length of the CDR3 is 18 residues. Germline trimming cut 6 bases from V and 6 bases from J; bases unmatched to any gene: 17. Germline loops: CDR1 SGHAT, CDR2 FQDESV (reference sequence). This CDR3 is CASSSRTSDRKGAGELFF. In DNA form, the CDR3 reads TGTGCCAGCAGTTCCCGGACTAGCGATAGAAAGGGAGCCGGGGAGCTGTTTTTT.